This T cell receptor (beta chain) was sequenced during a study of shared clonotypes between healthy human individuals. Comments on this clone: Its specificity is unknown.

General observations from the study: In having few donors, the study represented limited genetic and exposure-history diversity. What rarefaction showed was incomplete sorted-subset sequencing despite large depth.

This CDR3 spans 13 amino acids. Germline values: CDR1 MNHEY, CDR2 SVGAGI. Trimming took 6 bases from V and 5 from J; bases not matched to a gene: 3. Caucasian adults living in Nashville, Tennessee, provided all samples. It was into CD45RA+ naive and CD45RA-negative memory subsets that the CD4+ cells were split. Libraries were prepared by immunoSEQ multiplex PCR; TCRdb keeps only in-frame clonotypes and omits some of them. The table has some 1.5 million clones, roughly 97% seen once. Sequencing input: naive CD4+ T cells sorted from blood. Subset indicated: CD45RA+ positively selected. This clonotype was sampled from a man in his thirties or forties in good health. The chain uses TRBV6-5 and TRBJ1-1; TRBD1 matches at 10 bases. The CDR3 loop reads CASSRDRGTEAFF. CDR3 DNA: TGTGCCAGCAGCCGGGACAGGGGAACTGAAGCTTTCTTT.